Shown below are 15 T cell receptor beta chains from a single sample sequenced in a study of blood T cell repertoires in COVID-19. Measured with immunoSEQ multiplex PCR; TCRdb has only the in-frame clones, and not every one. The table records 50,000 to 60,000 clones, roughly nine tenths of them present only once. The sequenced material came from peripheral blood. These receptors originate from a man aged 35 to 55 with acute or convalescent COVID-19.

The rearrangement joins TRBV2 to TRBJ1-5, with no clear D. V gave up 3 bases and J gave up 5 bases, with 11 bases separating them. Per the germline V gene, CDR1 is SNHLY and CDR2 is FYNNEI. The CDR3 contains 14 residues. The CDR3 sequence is CASSERVSDQPQHF. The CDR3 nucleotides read TGTGCCAGCAGTGAGAGGGTTTCGGATCAGCCCCAGCATTTT.

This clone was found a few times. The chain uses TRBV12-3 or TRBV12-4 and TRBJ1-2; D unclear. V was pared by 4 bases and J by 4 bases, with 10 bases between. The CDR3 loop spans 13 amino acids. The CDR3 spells CASSWAPLYGYTF. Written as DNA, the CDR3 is TGTGCCAGCAGTTGGGCTCCACTCTATGGCTACACCTTC.

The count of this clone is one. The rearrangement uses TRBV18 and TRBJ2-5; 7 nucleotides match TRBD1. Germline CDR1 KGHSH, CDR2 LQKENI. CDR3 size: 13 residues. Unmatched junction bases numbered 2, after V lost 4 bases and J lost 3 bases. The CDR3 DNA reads TGTGCCAGCTCACGGGACAGAGAAGAGACCCAGTACTTC. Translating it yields CASSRDREETQYF.

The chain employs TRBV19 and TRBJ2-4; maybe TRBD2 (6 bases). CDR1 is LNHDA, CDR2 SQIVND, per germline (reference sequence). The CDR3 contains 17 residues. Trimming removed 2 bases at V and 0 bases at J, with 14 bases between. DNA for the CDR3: TGTGCCAGTAGTATAATGGGCGGGGATCAAGCCAAAAACATTCAGTACTTC. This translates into CASSIMGGDQAKNIQYF.

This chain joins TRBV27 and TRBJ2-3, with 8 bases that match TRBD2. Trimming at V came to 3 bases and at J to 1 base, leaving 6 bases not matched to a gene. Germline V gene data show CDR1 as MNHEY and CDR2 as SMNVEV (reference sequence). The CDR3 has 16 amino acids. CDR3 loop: CASSFQAGAGTDTQYF. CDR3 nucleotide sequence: TGTGCCAGCAGTTTCCAAGCGGGAGCAGGCACAGATACGCAGTATTTT.

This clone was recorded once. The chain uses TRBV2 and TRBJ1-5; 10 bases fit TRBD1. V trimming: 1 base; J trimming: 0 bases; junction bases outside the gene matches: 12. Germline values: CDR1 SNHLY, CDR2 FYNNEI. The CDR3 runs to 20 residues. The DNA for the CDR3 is TGTGCCAGCAGTGAAGGATGGCGACAGGGGGCTTACTTTAGCAATCAGCCCCAGCATTTT. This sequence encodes CASSEGWRQGAYFSNQPQHF. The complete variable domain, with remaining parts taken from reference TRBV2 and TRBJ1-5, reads EPEVTQTPSHQVTQMGQEVILRCVPISNHLYFYWYRQILGQKVEFLVSFYNNEISEKSEIFDDQFSVERPDGSNFTLKIRSTKLEDSAMYFCASSEGWRQGAYFSNQPQHFGDGTRLSIL.

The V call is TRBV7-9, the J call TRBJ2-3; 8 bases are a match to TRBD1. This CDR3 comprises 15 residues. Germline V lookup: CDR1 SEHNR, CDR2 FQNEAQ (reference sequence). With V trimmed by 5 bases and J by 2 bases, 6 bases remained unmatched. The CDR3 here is CASSPQTGVTDTQYF. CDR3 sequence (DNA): TGTGCCAGCAGCCCCCAGACAGGGGTCACAGATACGCAGTATTTT.

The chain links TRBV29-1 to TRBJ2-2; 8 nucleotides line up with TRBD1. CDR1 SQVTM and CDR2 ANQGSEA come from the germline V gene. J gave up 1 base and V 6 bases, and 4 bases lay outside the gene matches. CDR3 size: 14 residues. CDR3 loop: CSVAGTGNTGELFF. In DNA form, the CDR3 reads TGCAGCGTCGCCGGGACAGGGAACACCGGGGAGCTGTTTTTT.

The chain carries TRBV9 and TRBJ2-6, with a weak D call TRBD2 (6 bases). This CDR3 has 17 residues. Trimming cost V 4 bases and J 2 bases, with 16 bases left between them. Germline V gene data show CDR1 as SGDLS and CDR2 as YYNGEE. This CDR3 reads CASSLGGSIPGANVLTF. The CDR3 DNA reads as TGTGCCAGCAGCCTCGGAGGGTCCATCCCTGGGGCCAACGTCCTGACTTTC.

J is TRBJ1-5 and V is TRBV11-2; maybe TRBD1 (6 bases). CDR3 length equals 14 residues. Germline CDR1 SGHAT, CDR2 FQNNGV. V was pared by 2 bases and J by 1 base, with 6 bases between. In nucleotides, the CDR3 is TGTGCCAGCAGCTTAACAGGGAGCAATCAGCCCCAGCATTTT. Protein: CASSLTGSNQPQHF.

The DNA of the CDR3 is TGTGCCATCCGAATAAACGCGGGGAACACTGAAGCTTTCTTT. Its protein product is CAIRINAGNTEAFF. This rearrangement joins TRBV11-2 to TRBJ1-1, with D unclear. This CDR3 has 14 amino acids. The V end lost 10 bases, the J end lost 1 base, and 16 bases lay between the germline ends. The germline gives CDR1 SGHAT, CDR2 FQNNGV.

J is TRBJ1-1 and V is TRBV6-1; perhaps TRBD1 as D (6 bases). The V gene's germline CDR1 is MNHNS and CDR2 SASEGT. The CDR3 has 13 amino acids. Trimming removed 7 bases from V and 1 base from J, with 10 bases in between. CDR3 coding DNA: TGTGCCAGCACCCCGGGACAGAACACTGAAGCTTTCTTT. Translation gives CASTPGQNTEAFF.

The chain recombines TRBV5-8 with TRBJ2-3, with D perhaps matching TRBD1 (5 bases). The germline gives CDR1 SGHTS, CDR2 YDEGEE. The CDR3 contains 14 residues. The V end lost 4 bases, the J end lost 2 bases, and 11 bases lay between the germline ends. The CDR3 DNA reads TGTGCCAGCAGCCGAAGACAGTTCACAGATACGCAGTATTTT. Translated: CASSRRQFTDTQYF.

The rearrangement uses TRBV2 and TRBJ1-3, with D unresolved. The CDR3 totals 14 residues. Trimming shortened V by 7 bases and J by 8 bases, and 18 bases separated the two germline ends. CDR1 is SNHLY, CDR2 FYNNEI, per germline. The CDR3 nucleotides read TGTGCCAGCACCCGGACGGGATGGGTGGACACCATATATTTT. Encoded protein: CASTRTGWVDTIYF. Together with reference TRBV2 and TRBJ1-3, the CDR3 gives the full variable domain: EPEVTQTPSHQVTQMGQEVILRCVPISNHLYFYWYRQILGQKVEFLVSFYNNEISEKSEIFDDQFSVERPDGSNFTLKIRSTKLEDSAMYFCASTRTGWVDTIYFGEGSWLTVV.

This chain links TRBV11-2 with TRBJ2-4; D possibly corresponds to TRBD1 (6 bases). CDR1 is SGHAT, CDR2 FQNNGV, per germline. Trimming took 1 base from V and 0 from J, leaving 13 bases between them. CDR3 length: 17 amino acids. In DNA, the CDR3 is TGTGCCAGCAGCTTAGTACGGGACACTCTAGCCAAAAACATTCAGTACTTC. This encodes CASSLVRDTLAKNIQYF.